The rows below give T cell receptor beta chains drawn from one sample of a study of T cells in Graves' hyperthyroidism and ophthalmopathy. MiXCR, applied by TCRdb to the multiplex PCR reads, yields one record per CDR3 protein. The sample contains about 740,000 distinct CDR3 sequences, 11% to 15% of which appear only once. The sample comprised blood. These receptors were collected from a young woman with Graves' hyperthyroidism. CDR3s include the opening cysteine and the closing phenylalanine or tryptophan. Fields, in order: J gene, V gene, D gene, CDR3 length, clone size, CDR3 DNA, CDR3 protein. D genes are given only for firm matches. Rows may omit the clone size; those that give it use once, few, many or a size class.

J: TRBJ2-1; V: TRBV24-1; D: TRBD1; length: 18; size: many; DNA: TGTGCCACCAGTGATCCTTTTCAGAGGACAGGGGATTTCGATGAGCAGTTCTTC; CDR3: CATSDPFQRTGDFDEQFF
J: TRBJ1-1; V: TRBV20-1; D: -; length: 14; size: -; DNA: TGCAGTGCTAGGCCGGACGGCAGAACGGCTGAAGCTTTCTTT; CDR3: CSARPDGRTAEAFF
J: TRBJ1-1; V: TRBV6-2/TRBV6-3; D: -; length: 14; size: many; DNA: TGTGCCAGCAGTTGGTCGGTGCTGAACACTGAAGCTTTCTTT; CDR3: CASSWSVLNTEAFF
J: TRBJ2-7; V: TRBV10-3; D: -; length: 15; size: -; DNA: TGTGCCATCAGTGAACGGCCTGGGCTAGTGTACGAGCAGTACTTC; CDR3: CAISERPGLVYEQYF
J: TRBJ1-1; V: TRBV28; D: -; length: 12; size: -; DNA: TGTGCCAGCAGTCCCCCCGAGACTGGGGCTTTCTTT; CDR3: CASSPPETGAFF
J: TRBJ1-1; V: TRBV30; D: -; length: 12; size: many; DNA: TGTGCCTGGAGTTACATGAACACTGAAGCTTTCTTT; CDR3: CAWSYMNTEAFF
J: TRBJ2-3; V: TRBV7-2; D: -; length: 14; size: many; DNA: TGTGCCAGCAGCGATGAGGGGGGTAGAGATACGCAGTATTTT; CDR3: CASSDEGGRDTQYF
J: TRBJ2-5; V: TRBV7-2; D: TRBD1; length: 15; size: -; DNA: TGTGCCAGCAGCTTAGCGGGACAGCCCGCGGGGACCCAGTACTTC; CDR3: CASSLAGQPAGTQYF
J: TRBJ2-3; V: TRBV7-9; D: TRBD2; length: 16; size: few; DNA: TGTGCCAGCAGCTTAATAGCGGGACGGACCACAGATACGCAGTATTTT; CDR3: CASSLIAGRTTDTQYF
J: TRBJ2-1; V: TRBV24-1; D: -; length: 11; size: many; DNA: TGTGCCACCAGTGTTTCTGATGAGCAGTTCTTC; CDR3: CATSVSDEQFF
J: TRBJ2-3; V: TRBV28; D: -; length: 15; size: many; DNA: TGTGCCAGCAGTTTGGGATCGAGCCTGACAGATACGCAGTATTTT; CDR3: CASSLGSSLTDTQYF
J: TRBJ2-7; V: TRBV27; D: -; length: 14; size: many; DNA: TGTGCCAGCAGTTTAGGGACAACGAGTTACGAGCAGTACTTC; CDR3: CASSLGTTSYEQYF
J: TRBJ2-7; V: TRBV2; D: -; length: 14; size: many; DNA: TGTGCCAGCAGTGAAAGGCTAGCCAACAACGAGCAGTACTTC; CDR3: CASSERLANNEQYF
J: TRBJ2-1; V: TRBV7-2; D: TRBD2; length: 19; size: -; DNA: TGTGCCAGCAGCTTAATGAGACTAGCGGGGGGCGACTCCTACAATGAGCAGTTCTTC; CDR3: CASSLMRLAGGDSYNEQFF
J: TRBJ2-5; V: TRBV11-2; D: TRBD1; length: 14; size: many; DNA: TGTGCCAGCAGCTTGAGGGGGCAACAAGAGACCCAGTACTTC; CDR3: CASSLRGQQETQYF
J: TRBJ2-6; V: TRBV13; D: -; length: 15; size: -; DNA: TGTGCCACCAGGGGCCAGGGTGCTGGGGCCAACGTCCTGACTTTC; CDR3: CATRGQGAGANVLTF
J: TRBJ2-2; V: TRBV25-1; D: -; length: 18; size: -; DNA: TGTGCCAGCAGTGGATGGTCGGGAGATATAGAGCCTACCGGGGAGCTGTTTTTT; CDR3: CASSGWSGDIEPTGELFF
J: TRBJ2-7; V: TRBV4-3; D: -; length: 15; size: many; DNA: TGCGCCAGCAGCCAAGATGTCCAGGGGATCGACGAGCAGTACTTC; CDR3: CASSQDVQGIDEQYF
J: TRBJ1-1; V: TRBV28; D: TRBD1; length: 14; size: -; DNA: TGTGCCAGCAGGAGCGACAGGGGGCTGACTGAAGCTTTCTTT; CDR3: CASRSDRGLTEAFF
J: TRBJ1-2; V: TRBV6-1; D: TRBD1; length: 18; size: -; DNA: TGTGCCAGCAGCTCCACGAGCAGGGGGCGCGAAAGGGACTATGGCTACACCTTC; CDR3: CASSSTSRGRERDYGYTF
J: TRBJ2-7; V: TRBV4-3; D: -; length: 15; size: -; DNA: TGCGCCAGCAGCCATGATTCGCAGGGGAAATTCGAGCAGTACTTC; CDR3: CASSHDSQGKFEQYF
J: TRBJ2-5; V: TRBV12-3/TRBV12-4; D: -; length: 14; size: few; DNA: TGTGCCAGCAGTCGACGGGCCTCCCAAGAGACCCAGTACTTC; CDR3: CASSRRASQETQYF
J: TRBJ2-7; V: TRBV5-1; D: -; length: 9; size: many; DNA: TGCGCCAGCAGCTTCGGGCAGTACTTC; CDR3: CASSFGQYF
J: TRBJ2-5; V: TRBV5-5; D: -; length: 15; size: -; DNA: TGTGCCAGCAGCTTAGGGTGGGGGGACCAAGAGACCCAGTACTTC; CDR3: CASSLGWGDQETQYF
J: TRBJ2-3; V: TRBV2; D: -; length: 15; size: many; DNA: TGTGCCAGCAGGAAGGGACACCGCGAGGCAGATACGCAGTATTTT; CDR3: CASRKGHREADTQYF
J: TRBJ2-2; V: TRBV11-3; D: TRBD2; length: 18; size: -; DNA: TGTGCCAGCAGCCTAGACGGACTAGCGGGAGTTGGGACCGGGGAGCTGTTTTTT; CDR3: CASSLDGLAGVGTGELFF
J: TRBJ2-6; V: TRBV20-1; D: -; length: 17; size: -; DNA: TGCAGTGCTAGAGATTCGGGACGGGGACGTGGGGCCAACGTCCTGACTTTC; CDR3: CSARDSGRGRGANVLTF
J: TRBJ2-2; V: TRBV6-2/TRBV6-3; D: TRBD2; length: 15; size: -; DNA: TGTGCCAGCAGTGCTAGCGGGAGGGACACCGGGGAGCTGTTTTTT; CDR3: CASSASGRDTGELFF
J: TRBJ2-1; V: TRBV3-1; D: -; length: 14; size: many; DNA: TGTGCCAGCAGCCAAGAGATCGGTCTCAATGAGCAGTTCTTC; CDR3: CASSQEIGLNEQFF
J: TRBJ1-5; V: TRBV19; D: -; length: 14; size: -; DNA: TGTGCCAGTAGATGGGGGGCTAGCAATCAGCCCCAGCATTTT; CDR3: CASRWGASNQPQHF
J: TRBJ2-5; V: TRBV13; D: TRBD1; length: 15; size: few; DNA: TGTGCCAGCAGCGCCCGGACAGGGGGCCCGGAGACCCAGTACTTC; CDR3: CASSARTGGPETQYF
J: TRBJ2-1; V: TRBV6-1; D: -; length: 19; size: few; DNA: TGTGCCAGCAGCCCGTGGACACCGGCGGGACAGATGGAGTACAATGAGCAGTTCTTC; CDR3: CASSPWTPAGQMEYNEQFF
J: TRBJ2-7; V: TRBV4-1; D: -; length: 14; size: few; DNA: TGCGCCAGCAGCCAACCACAGGGTCGAGGGGAGCAGTACTTC; CDR3: CASSQPQGRGEQYF
J: TRBJ2-7; V: TRBV6-1; D: TRBD1; length: 14; size: few; DNA: TGTGCCAGCCGGGGACAGGGGGCGTTCTACGAGCAGTACTTC; CDR3: CASRGQGAFYEQYF
J: TRBJ1-1; V: TRBV30; D: -; length: 13; size: many; DNA: TGTGCCTGGAATAAAAACCTGAACACTGAAGCTTTCTTT; CDR3: CAWNKNLNTEAFF
J: TRBJ2-1; V: TRBV7-9; D: -; length: 14; size: -; DNA: TGTGCCGACACTCCCGGGACAAACTTCAATGAGCAGTTCTTC; CDR3: CADTPGTNFNEQFF
J: TRBJ1-3; V: TRBV6-1; D: TRBD1; length: 14; size: -; DNA: TGTGCCAGCAGTCCCTGGACAGGGTATAGCACCATATATTTT; CDR3: CASSPWTGYSTIYF
J: TRBJ2-7; V: TRBV5-6; D: -; length: 14; size: few; DNA: TGTGCCAGCAGCTTCGGACCCAAAGGAGACGAGCAGTACTTC; CDR3: CASSFGPKGDEQYF
J: TRBJ2-7; V: TRBV7-9; D: -; length: 13; size: -; DNA: TGTGCCAGCAGTCGCGGTTCGGTCGACGAGCAGTACTTC; CDR3: CASSRGSVDEQYF
J: TRBJ2-7; V: TRBV5-1; D: -; length: 14; size: many; DNA: TGCGCCAGCAAGCGAACCGGACAGTCCTACGAGCAGTACTTC; CDR3: CASKRTGQSYEQYF
J: TRBJ1-5; V: TRBV19; D: -; length: 14; size: few; DNA: TGTGCCAGTAGTATGGGCCGGAGCAATCAGCCCCAGCATTTT; CDR3: CASSMGRSNQPQHF